This TCR beta chain was captured by sequencing in a study of naive CD8 T cells in extremely preterm neonates. This table comes from immunoSEQ multiplex PCR, and its TCRdb copy is limited to in-frame clones, with some not included. The repertoire holds several thousand clones, with 95% to 98% as singletons. This receptor was identified in a human donor in good health. Sequenced sample: naive CD8+ T cells from blood.

The CDR3 DNA is TGTGCCAGTAGTGCGACCCCGTCGGGTGAGCAGTTCTTC. Its translation is CASSATPSGEQFF. The genes are TRBV19 and TRBJ2-1; D remains ambiguous. CDR1 is LNHDA, CDR2 SQIVND, per germline (reference sequence). This CDR3 is 13 amino acids long. The V end lost 5 bases, the J end lost 9 bases, and 14 bases lay between the germline ends.